This TCR beta chain was recorded in a study of blood T cell repertoires in COVID-19. Libraries were prepared by immunoSEQ multiplex PCR; TCRdb keeps only in-frame clonotypes and omits some of them. This table has about 190,000 clones, around 80% appearing once. This clone was detected only a few times. From germline, CDR1 is KGHDR and CDR2 SFDVKD. The V gene end was trimmed by 7 bases and the J gene end by 3 bases; junction bases not matched to a gene: 2. This CDR3 region has 13 residues. The rearrangement joins TRBV24-1 to TRBJ1-5, with 7 bases aligning to TRBD1. What was sequenced was peripheral blood. The clonotype comes from a woman over 75 with active or convalescent COVID-19. The CDR3 nucleotides are TGTGCCACCAGGGGACAGTCCAATCAGCCCCAGCATTTT. The encoded protein is CATRGQSNQPQHF.